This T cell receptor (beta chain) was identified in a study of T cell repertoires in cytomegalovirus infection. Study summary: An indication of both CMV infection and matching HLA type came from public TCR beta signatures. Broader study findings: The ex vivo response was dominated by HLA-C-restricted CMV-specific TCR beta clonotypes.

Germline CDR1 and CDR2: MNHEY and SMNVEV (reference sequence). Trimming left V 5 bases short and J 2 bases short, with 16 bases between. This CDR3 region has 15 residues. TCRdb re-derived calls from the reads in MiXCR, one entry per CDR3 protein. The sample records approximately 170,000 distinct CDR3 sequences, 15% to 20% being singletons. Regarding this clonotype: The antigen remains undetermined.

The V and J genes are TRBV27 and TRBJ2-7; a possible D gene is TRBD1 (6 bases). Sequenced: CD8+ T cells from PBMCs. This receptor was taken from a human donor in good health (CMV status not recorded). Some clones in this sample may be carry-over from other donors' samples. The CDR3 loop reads CASSPIQGTTYEQYF. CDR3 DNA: TGTGCCAGCAGTCCGATACAGGGCACTACCTACGAGCAGTACTTC.